These 18 T cell receptor beta chains originate from one sample sequenced in a study of blood T cell repertoires in COVID-19. Clones were read by immunoSEQ multiplex PCR, and TCRdb kept only the in-frame ones, dropping some. This sample has about 300,000 clones, with around nine tenths found just once. The sequencing input was peripheral blood. The receptors here all came from a man between 65 and 85 years old with acute or convalescent COVID-19.

The chain recombines TRBV2 with TRBJ2-7; D may be TRBD2 (6 bases). V was pared by 0 bases and J by 3 bases, with 12 bases between. Germline V CDR1 and CDR2: SNHLY, FYNNEI. The CDR3 is 15 amino acids. The CDR3 is CASSEARRVGYEQYF. DNA for the CDR3: TGTGCCAGCAGTGAAGCGCGGAGGGTGGGCTACGAGCAGTACTTC.

The chain recombines TRBV28 with TRBJ1-6, with 8 bases fitting TRBD1. The CDR3 totals 15 residues. Germline values: CDR1 MDHEN, CDR2 SYDVKM. The V and J ends lost 6 bases and 5 bases, in that order; junction bases with no gene match: 6. Written as DNA, the CDR3 is TGTGCCAGCAGGCCTAGGGACAGGAATAATTCACCCCTCCACTTT. Translation gives CASRPRDRNNSPLHF.

V is TRBV27 and J is TRBJ1-6, with a tentative D call TRBD1 (5 bases). V dropped 2 bases and J dropped 0 bases, with 11 bases sitting between them. The CDR3 is 17 residues long. Germline V gene lookup returns CDR1 MNHEY and CDR2 SMNVEV (reference sequence). The CDR3 loop is CASSLQGRSSYNSPLHF. Written as DNA, the CDR3 is TGTGCCAGCAGTTTACAGGGAAGGAGCTCCTATAATTCACCCCTCCACTTT.

This clone was seen a few times. CDR3 nucleotide sequence: TGTGCCAGCAGCACAGGGGCCGACGGCTATGGCTACACCTTC. Its translation is CASSTGADGYGYTF. The J gene is TRBJ1-2, the V gene TRBV28; TRBD1 matches 7 bases. V lost 6 bases, J lost 4 bases, and 8 bases stayed unmatched. This CDR3 region has 14 residues. From germline, CDR1 is MDHEN and CDR2 SYDVKM.

The CDR3 here is CASSQTGGTEAFF. The CDR3 coding sequence is TGTGCCAGCAGTCAAACAGGAGGGACTGAAGCTTTCTTT. This rearrangement joins TRBV12-3 or TRBV12-4 to TRBJ1-1, with D possibly being TRBD1 (5 bases). V lost 5 bases and J lost 5, with 12 bases in between. This CDR3 region has 13 residues.

The chain combines TRBV28 with TRBJ2-7; 7 bases agree with TRBD1. Germline loops: CDR1 MDHEN, CDR2 SYDVKM. Trimming took 4 bases from V and 4 from J; bases not matched to a gene: 16. The CDR3 has 17 residues. The CDR3 nucleotides read TGTGCCAGCAGTTCCCTGAAAGACGGACAGGTGGGTTACGAGCAGTACTTC. Its protein is CASSSLKDGQVGYEQYF.

The chain carries TRBV6-5 and TRBJ1-1, with D perhaps TRBD1 (5 bases). V was cut by 5 bases and J by 1 base, with 8 bases left in between. The CDR3 is made up of 13 amino acids. The germline gives CDR1 MNHEY, CDR2 SVGAGI. The CDR3 region is CASSRQTNTEAFF. The CDR3 region has the DNA TGTGCCAGCAGTAGACAGACGAACACTGAAGCTTTCTTT.

Here the CDR3 reads CASSTIRGDTQYF. The CDR3 DNA follows: TGTGCCAGTAGTACGATTAGGGGAGATACGCAGTATTTT. The rearrangement uses TRBV19 and TRBJ2-3; a weak D match, TRBD1 (5 bases). The CDR3 contains 13 residues. V was clipped by 4 bases and J by 5 bases, with 10 bases between them. Germline CDR1 LNHDA, CDR2 SQIVND (reference sequence).

As for this clone: The identical CDR3 is also encoded by other nucleotide sequences in the sample. The rearrangement joins TRBV3-1 (or the pseudogene TRBV3-2) to TRBJ2-1; a possible D gene is TRBD2 (5 bases). Per germline, CDR1 LGHDT and CDR2 YNNKEL (reference sequence). V lost 1 base and J lost 10, with 8 bases in between. The CDR3 has 12 amino acids. The CDR3 is CASSQVGGEQFF. Here the CDR3 DNA reads TGTGCCAGCAGCCAAGTAGGAGGAGAGCAGTTCTTC.

The chain recombines TRBV30 with TRBJ2-7; 7 bases fit TRBD1. V dropped 0 bases and J dropped 4; count of bases not matched to a gene: 3. CDR3 size: 13 residues. CDR1 is GTSNPN and CDR2 is SVGIG in the germline V gene (reference sequence). This chain's CDR3 is CAWSVYRGYEQYF. CDR3 DNA sequence: TGTGCCTGGAGTGTTTACAGGGGTTACGAGCAGTACTTC.

The rearrangement links TRBV4-2 to TRBJ2-7, with 8 positions matching TRBD2. Germline loops: CDR1 LGHNA, CDR2 YNFKEQ. The CDR3 has 17 amino acids. V lost 0 bases and J lost 3; bases outside the gene matches: 10. The CDR3 bases are TGTGCCAGCAGCCAAGACTTGAGAGCGGGGGCCGGCTACGAGCAGTACTTC. This sequence encodes CASSQDLRAGAGYEQYF.

This clone was picked up one time. The chain is built from TRBV7-2 and TRBJ2-7, with 8 bases that match TRBD2. This CDR3 has 15 amino acids. Germline lookup yields CDR1 SGHTA and CDR2 FQGNSA. Trimming took 5 bases from V and 3 from J; bases not matched to a gene: 9. CDR3 DNA sequence: TGTGCCAGCAGCGCCCGACTAGCGACTAACTACGAGCAGTACTTC. Residues: CASSARLATNYEQYF.

The rearrangement uses TRBV28 and TRBJ2-7; 11 bases fit TRBD1. Trimming cost V 5 bases and J 4 bases; bases outside gene matches: 7. CDR3 length: 15 amino acids. The germline V gene encodes CDR1 MDHEN and CDR2 SYDVKM. The CDR3 here is CASSRTGTGGYEQYF. CDR3 sequence (DNA): TGTGCCAGCAGTCGAACCGGGACAGGGGGGTACGAGCAGTACTTC.

The V and J genes are TRBV4-1 and TRBJ1-2, with 9 nucleotides matching TRBD1. The CDR3 loop spans 13 amino acids. The V and J ends lost 1 base and 8 bases, in that order; junction bases with no gene match: 2. Per germline, CDR1 MGHRA and CDR2 YSYEKL. The CDR3 sequence is CASSQGTGDGYTF. The CDR3 region has the DNA TGCGCCAGCAGCCAAGGGACAGGGGACGGCTACACCTTC.

The chain employs TRBV18 and TRBJ2-1, with 10 bases aligning to TRBD2. V lost 2 bases and J lost 6; bases outside the gene matches: 4. The CDR3 covers 15 residues. In germline, CDR1 is KGHSH, CDR2 LQKENI. CDR3 residues: CASSPGLAGVNEQFF. The CDR3 region has the DNA TGTGCCAGCTCACCAGGGCTAGCGGGGGTCAATGAGCAGTTCTTC.

V is TRBV7-2 and J is TRBJ2-1; TRBD2 might be the D (6 bases). The CDR3 is made up of 12 amino acids. V shed 5 bases and J shed 8 bases, with 10 bases lying between them. Per germline, CDR1 SGHTA and CDR2 FQGNSA. The CDR3 nucleotides are TGTGCCAGCAGCCAGGCGGGGTATGAGCAGTTCTTC. It codes for CASSQAGYEQFF.

This sequence joins TRBV19 and TRBJ1-2, with D possibly TRBD1 on 6 matching bases. Germline V lookup: CDR1 LNHDA, CDR2 SQIVND (reference sequence). The CDR3 extends over 12 amino acids. Trimming shortened V by 6 bases and J by 3 bases, and 8 bases separated the two germline ends. For the CDR3, the DNA is TGTGCCAGTAGGGACAGAGACTATGGCTACACCTTC. This gives the protein CASRDRDYGYTF.

This clone was found a few times. The chain links TRBV19 to TRBJ1-5, with 7 bases identical to TRBD1. Germline V gives CDR1 LNHDA, CDR2 SQIVND (reference sequence). This CDR3 spans 14 amino acids. Trimming removed 9 bases from V and 4 bases from J; junction bases left unmatched: 9. Here the CDR3 reads CASTETGMNQPQHF. The CDR3 nucleotides read TGTGCCAGCACCGAGACAGGGATGAATCAGCCCCAGCATTTT.